These T cell receptor beta chains were read from a single sample in a study of blood T cell repertoires in COVID-19. Clones were sequenced by immunoSEQ multiplex PCR, and TCRdb holds only the in-frame ones, with some missing. The sample holds fewer than 80,000 clones; roughly 87% are singletons and the top ten take roughly 4.5%. Sequenced sample: peripheral blood. These receptors were collected from a woman in her forties or fifties with active COVID-19. The CDR3 runs from the conserved cysteine through the conserved F or W. Each record gives: CDR3 protein, CDR3 DNA, D gene, clone size, J gene, V gene. The D gene is left open where the match is weak. The listing skips clone size in some rows; elsewhere it reads once, few, many or a size class.

CDR3 protein: CASSSTLRAGAYNEQFF
CDR3 DNA: TGTGCCAGCAGCTCCACTTTACGGGCGGGGGCTTACAATGAGCAGTTCTTC
D gene: .
clone size: .
J gene: TRBJ2-1
V gene: TRBV7-9

CDR3 protein: CASSPPSRGYSGELFF
CDR3 DNA: TGTGCCAGCAGCCCCCCTTCCAGGGGCTATAGCGGGGAGCTGTTTTTT
D gene: .
clone size: .
J gene: TRBJ2-2
V gene: TRBV28

CDR3 protein: CASRLLGTAKGAGTGELFF
CDR3 DNA: TGTGCCAGCAGATTGTTAGGGACAGCAAAGGGGGCTGGGACCGGGGAGCTGTTTTTT
D gene: TRBD1
clone size: .
J gene: TRBJ2-2
V gene: TRBV5-4

CDR3 protein: CASSAGTDYQPQHF
CDR3 DNA: TGTGCCAGCAGCGCCGGGACAGACTATCAGCCCCAGCATTTT
D gene: TRBD1
clone size: .
J gene: TRBJ1-5
V gene: TRBV2

CDR3 protein: CASMGQGRNYGYTF
CDR3 DNA: TGTGCCAGTATGGGACAGGGCCGGAACTATGGCTACACCTTC
D gene: TRBD1
clone size: once
J gene: TRBJ1-2
V gene: TRBV19

CDR3 protein: CASSPGGNYGYTF
CDR3 DNA: TGTGCCAGCAGTCCCGGGGGTAACTATGGCTACACCTTC
D gene: .
clone size: .
J gene: TRBJ1-2
V gene: TRBV6-5

CDR3 protein: CASTRGWAANEKLFF
CDR3 DNA: TGTGCCAGCACCAGGGGGTGGGCCGCTAATGAAAAACTGTTTTTT
D gene: TRBD1
clone size: .
J gene: TRBJ1-4
V gene: TRBV2

CDR3 protein: CASMGLSSYEQYF
CDR3 DNA: TGTGCCAGCATGGGACTCAGCTCCTACGAGCAGTACTTC
D gene: .
clone size: .
J gene: TRBJ2-7
V gene: TRBV6-6

CDR3 protein: CASSQIWTGASGGYTF
CDR3 DNA: TGTGCCAGCAGCCAAATTTGGACAGGGGCCTCGGGGGGCTACACCTTC
D gene: TRBD1
clone size: .
J gene: TRBJ1-2
V gene: TRBV3-1/TRBV3-2

CDR3 protein: CASSLQGGAQFGSYNGQFF
CDR3 DNA: TGTGCCAGCAGCTTACAGGGAGGGGCCCAATTTGGGTCCTACAATGGGCAGTTCTTC
D gene: TRBD2
clone size: .
J gene: TRBJ2-1
V gene: TRBV7-3

CDR3 protein: CASSHPLRLAGGSDTQYF
CDR3 DNA: TGTGCCAGCAGCCATCCCCTCAGGTTAGCGGGAGGGTCTGATACGCAGTATTTT
D gene: TRBD2
clone size: .
J gene: TRBJ2-3
V gene: TRBV7-3

CDR3 protein: CASRRQGKWTEAFF
CDR3 DNA: TGTGCCAGCAGACGACAGGGTAAATGGACTGAAGCTTTCTTT
D gene: TRBD1
clone size: .
J gene: TRBJ1-1
V gene: TRBV6-5

CDR3 protein: CASSLNRGTGSLSGANVLTF
CDR3 DNA: TGCGCCAGCAGTCTCAACCGAGGGACAGGGTCCCTCTCTGGGGCCAACGTCCTGACTTTC
D gene: TRBD1
clone size: .
J gene: TRBJ2-6
V gene: TRBV23-1

CDR3 protein: CASTFQGTGELFF
CDR3 DNA: TGTGCCAGCACCTTCCAGGGCACCGGGGAGCTGTTTTTT
D gene: .
clone size: .
J gene: TRBJ2-2
V gene: TRBV6-5

CDR3 protein: CASSPQGLITYEQYF
CDR3 DNA: TGTGCCAGCAGTCCACAGGGGCTGATAACCTACGAGCAGTACTTC
D gene: TRBD1
clone size: .
J gene: TRBJ2-7
V gene: TRBV25-1

CDR3 protein: CATSDPSGSEANEQFF
CDR3 DNA: TGTGCCACCAGTGATCCTAGCGGGAGTGAGGCGAATGAGCAGTTCTTC
D gene: TRBD2
clone size: .
J gene: TRBJ2-1
V gene: TRBV24-1

CDR3 protein: CASSLVQGQGEQFF
CDR3 DNA: TGTGCCAGCAGCTTGGTACAGGGGCAGGGTGAGCAGTTCTTC
D gene: TRBD1
clone size: .
J gene: TRBJ2-1
V gene: TRBV5-8

CDR3 protein: CASSSPRTSSRAYEQYF
CDR3 DNA: TGTGCCAGCAGTTCTCCCAGGACTAGCAGTCGGGCCTACGAGCAGTACTTC
D gene: TRBD2
clone size: .
J gene: TRBJ2-7
V gene: TRBV28

CDR3 protein: CASSQGLAVSTDTQYF
CDR3 DNA: TGTGCCAGCAGCCAGGGACTAGCGGTTAGCACAGATACGCAGTATTTT
D gene: TRBD2
clone size: .
J gene: TRBJ2-3
V gene: TRBV3-1/TRBV3-2

CDR3 protein: CASSSPNLQGNEQFF
CDR3 DNA: TGTGCCAGCAGCTCGCCAAATTTACAGGGGAATGAGCAGTTCTTC
D gene: TRBD1
clone size: .
J gene: TRBJ2-1
V gene: TRBV11-2

CDR3 protein: CAWSTGIATNEKLFF
CDR3 DNA: TGTGCCTGGAGTACGGGGATCGCAACTAATGAAAAACTGTTTTTT
D gene: .
clone size: .
J gene: TRBJ1-4
V gene: TRBV30

CDR3 protein: CASSLAWTTEQFF
CDR3 DNA: TGTGCCAGCAGCTTAGCCTGGACTACCGAGCAGTTCTTC
D gene: .
clone size: once
J gene: TRBJ2-1
V gene: TRBV7-9

CDR3 protein: CASSDGQGALGTEAFF
CDR3 DNA: TGTGCCAGCTCCGACGGACAGGGGGCATTGGGTACTGAAGCTTTCTTT
D gene: TRBD1
clone size: .
J gene: TRBJ1-1
V gene: TRBV18

CDR3 protein: CATSKGYPYEQYF
CDR3 DNA: TGTGCCACCAGTAAGGGGTACCCCTACGAGCAGTACTTC
D gene: .
clone size: .
J gene: TRBJ2-7
V gene: TRBV24-1

CDR3 protein: CASSALAVALGETQYF
CDR3 DNA: TGTGCCAGCAGCGCGTTAGCGGTAGCACTTGGGGAGACCCAGTACTTC
D gene: .
clone size: .
J gene: TRBJ2-5
V gene: TRBV9

CDR3 protein: CASSEQGSEQYF
CDR3 DNA: TGTGCCAGCTCAGAACAGGGCTCCGAGCAGTACTTC
D gene: .
clone size: .
J gene: TRBJ2-7
V gene: TRBV18

CDR3 protein: CASSSDSLRETQYF
CDR3 DNA: TGTGCCAGCAGCTCGGACTCCCTGAGGGAGACCCAGTACTTC
D gene: .
clone size: .
J gene: TRBJ2-5
V gene: TRBV28

CDR3 protein: CATSDSNSDTQYF
CDR3 DNA: TGTGCCACCAGTGATTCTAACTCAGATACGCAGTATTTT
D gene: .
clone size: .
J gene: TRBJ2-3
V gene: TRBV24-1

CDR3 protein: CASSLSLVTSGSGYEQYF
CDR3 DNA: TGTGCCAGCAGTTTATCGTTAGTGACTAGCGGGAGTGGGTACGAGCAGTACTTC
D gene: TRBD2
clone size: .
J gene: TRBJ2-7
V gene: TRBV27

CDR3 protein: CATPSQQGYEQYF
CDR3 DNA: TGTGCCACCCCATCCCAACAGGGGTACGAGCAGTACTTC
D gene: TRBD1
clone size: .
J gene: TRBJ2-7
V gene: TRBV19

CDR3 protein: CASSAGQGEVYGYTF
CDR3 DNA: TGCGCCAGCAGCGCCGGACAGGGGGAGGTTTATGGCTACACCTTC
D gene: TRBD1
clone size: few
J gene: TRBJ1-2
V gene: TRBV5-1

CDR3 protein: CASWRGGTHDTQYF
CDR3 DNA: TGCGCCAGCTGGAGGGGAGGAACCCACGATACGCAGTATTTT
D gene: .
clone size: once
J gene: TRBJ2-3
V gene: TRBV5-1

CDR3 protein: CASSSQLNTEAFF
CDR3 DNA: TGTGCCAGCTCATCCCAGTTGAACACTGAAGCTTTCTTT
D gene: .
clone size: .
J gene: TRBJ1-1
V gene: TRBV18

CDR3 protein: CAHGGYLDREPDTQYF
CDR3 DNA: TGTGCCCACGGTGGGTACCTGGACAGGGAGCCTGATACGCAGTATTTT
D gene: TRBD1
clone size: .
J gene: TRBJ2-3
V gene: TRBV30

CDR3 protein: CASSWGQGGETQYF
CDR3 DNA: TGTGCCAGCAGCTGGGGACAGGGAGGTGAGACCCAGTACTTC
D gene: TRBD1
clone size: .
J gene: TRBJ2-5
V gene: TRBV7-9

CDR3 protein: CASSLRDYANEQFF
CDR3 DNA: TGTGCCAGCAGCTTACGGGACTACGCGAATGAGCAGTTCTTC
D gene: TRBD2
clone size: .
J gene: TRBJ2-1
V gene: TRBV7-3

CDR3 protein: CAISESQGYADTQYF
CDR3 DNA: TGTGCCATCAGTGAGTCTCAGGGATATGCAGATACGCAGTATTTT
D gene: .
clone size: .
J gene: TRBJ2-3
V gene: TRBV10-3

CDR3 protein: CASSSRTGLMSNEQFF
CDR3 DNA: TGTGCCAGTAGTAGCCGGACAGGGCTGATGAGTAATGAGCAGTTCTTC
D gene: TRBD1
clone size: .
J gene: TRBJ2-1
V gene: TRBV19

CDR3 protein: CASSYSSGQGIYGYTF
CDR3 DNA: TGTGCCAGCAGTTACTCGTCGGGACAGGGGATCTATGGCTACACCTTC
D gene: TRBD1
clone size: once
J gene: TRBJ1-2
V gene: TRBV6-5

CDR3 protein: CASSLAQTGENTEAFF
CDR3 DNA: TGTGCCAGCAGCTTAGCCCAGACAGGGGAAAACACTGAAGCTTTCTTT
D gene: TRBD1
clone size: .
J gene: TRBJ1-1
V gene: TRBV5-5

CDR3 protein: CASSILLAGGGDTQYF
CDR3 DNA: TGTGCCAGTAGTATATTACTAGCGGGAGGTGGAGATACGCAGTATTTT
D gene: TRBD2
clone size: .
J gene: TRBJ2-3
V gene: TRBV19

CDR3 protein: CASSAGTSGGGDTQYF
CDR3 DNA: TGTGCCAGCAGCGCTGGGACTAGCGGGGGAGGGGATACGCAGTATTTT
D gene: TRBD2
clone size: .
J gene: TRBJ2-3
V gene: TRBV9

CDR3 protein: CASSVGGQVQETQYF
CDR3 DNA: TGTGCCAGCAGCGTAGGAGGACAGGTCCAAGAGACCCAGTACTTC
D gene: TRBD1
clone size: .
J gene: TRBJ2-5
V gene: TRBV9

CDR3 protein: CASGSIGANVLTF
CDR3 DNA: TGTGCGAGCGGGAGCATTGGGGCCAACGTCCTGACTTTC
D gene: TRBD2
clone size: once
J gene: TRBJ2-6
V gene: TRBV30

CDR3 protein: CASSLWGFTGGRGEKLFF
CDR3 DNA: TGTGCCAGCAGTTTATGGGGGTTCACAGGGGGCAGAGGGGAAAAACTGTTTTTT
D gene: TRBD1
clone size: .
J gene: TRBJ1-4
V gene: TRBV28